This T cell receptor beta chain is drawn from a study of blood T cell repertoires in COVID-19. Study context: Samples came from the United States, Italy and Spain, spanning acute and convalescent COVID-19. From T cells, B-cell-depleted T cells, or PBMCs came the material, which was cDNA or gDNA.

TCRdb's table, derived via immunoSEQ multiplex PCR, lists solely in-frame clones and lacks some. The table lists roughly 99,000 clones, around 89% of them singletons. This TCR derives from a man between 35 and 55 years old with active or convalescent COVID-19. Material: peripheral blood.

The CDR3 loop reads CASSLISDDEQFF. The CDR3 coding sequence is TGTGCCAGCAGCTTAATCAGCGACGATGAGCAGTTCTTC. This rearrangement joins TRBV11-2 to TRBJ2-1; the D is unclear. Trimming stripped 2 bases from V and 8 bases from J, with 10 bases between. The germline gives CDR1 SGHAT, CDR2 FQNNGV. This CDR3 region has 13 residues.